Following are 14 T cell receptor beta chains from one sample sequenced in a study of OX40 agonist ivuxolimab in advanced cancers. Sequenced by immunoSEQ multiplex PCR; TCRdb stores in-frame clones only, minus some. Among nearly 25,000 clones listed, about three quarters were seen once. Sequencing was performed on CD4+ or CD8+ T cells sorted from blood, taken in a trial of the OX40 agonist ivuxolimab. Every receptor here comes from an adult with an advanced solid tumor such as melanoma, head and neck, liver or kidney cancer.

The genes are TRBV4-1 and TRBJ1-1, with a weak D call TRBD1 (5 bases). There are 16 residues in the CDR3. V gave up 4 bases and J gave up 0 bases, with 15 bases separating them. Germline V gives CDR1 MGHRA, CDR2 YSYEKL. The DNA for the CDR3 is TGCGCCAGCAGCCCCGAAAGGGACCGGTTGAACACTGAAGCTTTCTTT. Translated, it gives CASSPERDRLNTEAFF.

This chain connects TRBV10-1 to TRBJ1-1; D is unclear. Trimming shortened V by 2 bases and J by 2 bases, and 12 bases separated the two germline ends. The CDR3 is 15 residues long. CDR1 WNHNN and CDR2 SYGVQD come from the germline V gene (reference sequence). The CDR3 here is CASSEDFRGNTEAFF. The CDR3 bases are TGCGCCAGCAGTGAGGATTTTCGCGGCAACACTGAAGCTTTCTTT.

The chain joins TRBV19 to TRBJ1-1; 7 nucleotides agree with TRBD1. The germline V gene encodes CDR1 LNHDA and CDR2 SQIVND (reference sequence). Germline trimming cut 5 bases from V and 7 bases from J; bases unmatched to any gene: 7. There are 13 residues in the CDR3. The CDR3 region has the DNA TGTGCCAGTAGTGAGGGGGCCCGTGGTGAAGCTTTCTTT. Translating gives CASSEGARGEAFF.

Notes on this clone: One junction end does not reproduce the germline sequence, and a read error may be involved. The chain links TRBV27 to TRBJ2-5, with D perhaps matching TRBD2 (6 bases). The germline V gene encodes CDR1 MNHEY and CDR2 SMNVEV (reference sequence). The CDR3 covers 12 residues. CDR3 in amino acids: CSSGLLQETQYF. Here the CDR3 DNA reads TGTTCCAGCGGGCTCCTCCAAGAGACCCAGTACTTC.

This chain joins TRBV30 and TRBJ1-3, with 7 bases fitting TRBD1. The CDR3 has 16 residues. The trim removed 5 bases at V and 0 bases at J, leaving 10 bases unmatched. From germline, CDR1 is GTSNPN and CDR2 SVGIG (reference sequence). This chain's CDR3 is CAWEPLGQRSGNTIYF. Written as DNA, the CDR3 is TGTGCCTGGGAGCCCTTGGGACAGCGCTCTGGAAACACCATATATTTT. Full variable domain (remainder filled in from reference TRBV30 and TRBJ1-3): SQTIHQWPATLVQPVGSPLSLECTVEGTSNPNLYWYRQAAGRGLQLLFYSVGIGQISSEVPQNLSASRPQDRQFILSSKKLLLSDSGFYLCAWEPLGQRSGNTIYFGEGSWLTVV.

The chain is built from TRBV19 and TRBJ2-3; 10 bases fit TRBD2. This CDR3 has 16 residues. The V and J ends lost 10 bases and 2 bases, in that order; junction bases with no gene match: 12. Germline V gene data show CDR1 as LNHDA and CDR2 as SQIVND (reference sequence). The CDR3 region is CATRPGLAAYTDTQYF. Here the CDR3 DNA reads TGTGCCACCCGACCCGGACTAGCGGCTTACACAGATACGCAGTATTTT.

The sample holds one count of this clone. The V call is TRBV30, the J call TRBJ1-2; D might be TRBD1 (6 bases). Looked up from germline, CDR1 is GTSNPN and CDR2 is SVGIG (reference sequence). Trimming took 3 bases from V and 1 from J, leaving 15 bases between them. This CDR3 comprises 15 residues. DNA for the CDR3: TGTGCCTGGAGCCTTAGGGGGGGCCGTAACTATGGCTACACCTTC. Translation gives CAWSLRGGRNYGYTF.

This sequence joins TRBV12-1 and TRBJ2-7; the table's D call of TRBD1 was not tested on the DNA. TRBV12-1 is a pseudogene locus. The CDR3 has 12 amino acids. The CDR3 here is CASSSGHTEQYF. CDR3 DNA: TGTGCCAGCAGCTCCGGACATACCGAGCAGTACTTC.

This clone occurred a few times. This likely stems from a read error, as it lies one base from a far larger clone. J is TRBJ1-5 and V is TRBV6-4, with 10 bases lining up with TRBD1. Germline V gives CDR1 MRHNA, CDR2 SNTAGT. With 10 bases clipped from V and 0 bases from J, the junction kept 3 bases outside the gene matches. The CDR3 has 14 residues. The CDR3 DNA is TGTGCCACCGGGACAGGGGATAGCAATCAGCCCCAGCATTTT. Encoded protein: CATGTGDSNQPQHF.

V is TRBV29-1 and J is TRBJ2-5, with D maybe TRBD2 (5 bases). This CDR3 region has 13 residues. The germline V and J ends were trimmed by 7 bases and 5 bases, with 17 bases remaining between them. CDR1 SQVTM and CDR2 ANQGSEA come from the germline V gene. CDR3 region: CSAVSEGLETQYF. The CDR3 DNA reads TGCAGCGCCGTCTCCGAGGGTTTGGAGACCCAGTACTTC.

The J gene is TRBJ2-7, the V gene TRBV4-3; D may be TRBD1 (6 bases). CDR3 length: 15 amino acids. Germline V gene lookup returns CDR1 LGHNA and CDR2 YSLEER. Trimming cost V 5 bases and J 3 bases, with 17 bases left between them. CDR3 coding DNA: TGCGCCAGCAGCTATGCCAGGGGTTCAAACTACGAGCAGTACTTC. This sequence encodes CASSYARGSNYEQYF.

This clone appeared a single time. The chain uses TRBV27 and TRBJ1-1; possible D gene TRBD1, 6 bases. Germline CDR1 and CDR2: MNHEY and SMNVEV (reference sequence). V was clipped by 1 base and J by 1 base, with 10 bases between them. The CDR3 is 15 residues long. The CDR3 region has the DNA TGTGCCAGCAGTTTATTGGCCAGGGGGAACACTGAAGCTTTCTTT. Its protein is CASSLLARGNTEAFF.

The chain combines TRBV2 with TRBJ1-3; maybe TRBD1 (6 bases). Trimming took off 6 bases at V and 2 bases at J, with 20 bases between the two ends. This CDR3 spans 17 amino acids. CDR1 SNHLY and CDR2 FYNNEI come from the germline V gene. The CDR3 sequence is CASSPYLQGSPGNTIYF. The CDR3 bases are TGTGCCAGCAGCCCCTACCTACAGGGCTCCCCTGGAAACACCATATATTTT. The full variable domain, its missing parts supplied by reference TRBV2 and TRBJ1-3, is EPEVTQTPSHQVTQMGQEVILRCVPISNHLYFYWYRQILGQKVEFLVSFYNNEISEKSEIFDDQFSVERPDGSNFTLKIRSTKLEDSAMYFCASSPYLQGSPGNTIYFGEGSWLTVV.

This chain uses TRBV18 with TRBJ2-6; 7 bases line up with TRBD1. Germline CDR1 is KGHSH and CDR2 is LQKENI. The junction had 10 bases not matched to a gene; V was cut back by 0 bases and J by 2 bases. This CDR3 contains 19 residues. CDR3 in amino acids: CASSPPLGTALTGANVLTF. In DNA, the CDR3 is TGTGCCAGCTCACCACCCCTAGGGACAGCCCTGACTGGGGCCAACGTCCTGACTTTC.